The 8 T cell receptor beta chains in this list originate from one sample, sequenced in a study of blood T cell repertoires in COVID-19. The method was immunoSEQ multiplex PCR; TCRdb's version includes in-frame clones alone and lacks a portion of them. This table has 300,000 to 450,000 clones, more than 75% appearing once. The sample comprised PBMCs or T cells enriched from blood (not recorded which). These receptors came from a man between 35 and 55 years old in a cohort exposed to, infected with or recovered from COVID-19 (not recorded which).

This clone was observed a handful of times. The chain couples TRBV3-1 (or the pseudogene TRBV3-2) to TRBJ2-1, with TRBD2 matching 13 bases. Germline-derived CDR1 and CDR2 are LGHDT and YNNKEL (reference sequence). The V and J ends lost 4 bases and 8 bases, in that order; junction bases with no gene match: 5. The CDR3 runs to 15 residues. The CDR3 coding sequence is TGTGCCAGCAGCCCGACTAGCGGGAGGAGGTATGAGCAGTTCTTC. Its protein is CASSPTSGRRYEQFF.

The chain is built from TRBV30 and TRBJ2-1; TRBD2 is a possible D gene (6 bases). The germline gives CDR1 GTSNPN, CDR2 SVGIG (reference sequence). The CDR3 consists of 14 residues. The V end lost 1 base, the J end lost 9 bases, and 16 bases lay between the germline ends. The CDR3 region has the DNA TGTGCCTGGAGTGGCGATGGGTCCGGGAGTGAGCAGTTCTTC. Translated, it gives CAWSGDGSGSEQFF.

The chain combines TRBV5-1 with TRBJ2-3, with 8 nucleotides matching TRBD2. Unmatched junction bases numbered 10, after V lost 4 bases and J lost 0 bases. Germline-derived CDR1 and CDR2 are SGHRS and YFSETQ. There are 17 residues in the CDR3. CDR3 coding DNA: TGCGCCAGCAGCCCATCAGGGTCTAGCGGGAGCACAGATACGCAGTATTTT. Amino acids: CASSPSGSSGSTDTQYF.

The chain links TRBV5-1 to TRBJ2-7, with 14 nucleotides matching TRBD2. The CDR3 covers 16 residues. The trim removed 3 bases at V and 3 bases at J, leaving 5 bases unmatched. CDR1 is SGHRS and CDR2 is YFSETQ in the germline V gene. CDR3 protein: CASSSGLAGGFYEQYF. CDR3 bases: TGCGCCAGCAGCTCAGGACTAGCGGGAGGTTTCTACGAGCAGTACTTC.

This clone showed up just once. In DNA form, the CDR3 reads TGCGCCAGCAGCTTACTAGCGGGAACGAACACCGGGGAGCTGTTTTTT. Translated, it gives CASSLLAGTNTGELFF. The chain is built from TRBV5-1 and TRBJ2-2, with 10 bases aligning to TRBD2. This CDR3 comprises 16 residues. Losses at the gene ends were 2 bases for V and 0 bases for J; bases not matched to a gene: 1. Germline CDR1 and CDR2: SGHRS and YFSETQ.

This chain connects TRBV21-1 to TRBJ2-7; the table's TRBD2 call for D was not verified on the DNA. TRBV21-1 is a pseudogene locus. The CDR3 spans 16 residues. In DNA form, the CDR3 reads TGTGCCAGCAGCAAAGTTACTAGCGGGAGCTCCTACGAGCAGTACTTC. Translating gives CASSKVTSGSSYEQYF.

The V gene is TRBV30, the J gene TRBJ2-3, with TRBD2 matching 8 bases. Germline V gene lookup returns CDR1 GTSNPN and CDR2 SVGIG (reference sequence). V shed 3 bases and J 3 bases; nucleotides not matched to a gene: 5. The CDR3 sequence is 14 residues long. The DNA of the CDR3 is TGTGCCTGGAGGACTCTAGCGGGTACAGATACGCAGTATTTT. Its protein is CAWRTLAGTDTQYF.

This clone was seen a few times. The chain carries TRBV5-6 and TRBJ1-1; 7 bases agree with TRBD1. The CDR3 is 14 residues long. Germline V gene lookup returns CDR1 SGHDT and CDR2 YYEEEE. V lost 4 bases and J lost 2; bases outside the gene matches: 5. The CDR3 region has the DNA TGTGCCAGCAGCCACAGGGGTCGCAACACTGAAGCTTTCTTT. Protein sequence: CASSHRGRNTEAFF. Combining the CDR3 with reference TRBV5-6 and TRBJ1-1 gives the whole variable domain DAGVTQSPTHLIKTRGQQVTLRCSPKSGHDTVSWYQQALGQGPQFIFQYYEEEERQRGNFPDRFSGHQFPNYSSELNVNALLLGDSALYLCASSHRGRNTEAFFGQGTRLTVV.